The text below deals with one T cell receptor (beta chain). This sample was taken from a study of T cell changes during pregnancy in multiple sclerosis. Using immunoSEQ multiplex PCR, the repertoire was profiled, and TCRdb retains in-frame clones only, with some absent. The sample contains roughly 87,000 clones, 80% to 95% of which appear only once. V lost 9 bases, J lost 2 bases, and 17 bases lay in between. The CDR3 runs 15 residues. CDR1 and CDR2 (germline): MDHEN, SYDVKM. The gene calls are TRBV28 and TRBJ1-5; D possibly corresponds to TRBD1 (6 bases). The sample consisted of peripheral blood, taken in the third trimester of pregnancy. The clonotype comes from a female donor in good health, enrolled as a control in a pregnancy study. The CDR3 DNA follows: TGTGCCAGTACAGGGAAATGGCGAGGCAATCAGCCCCAGCATTTT. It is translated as CASTGKWRGNQPQHF.